This record covers a single TCR beta chain. Its antigen is as yet unknown. This record comes from a study of T cells in localized non-small cell lung cancer. Findings and caveats of the study: Uninvolved nearby lung showed the greatest T cell clonality, exceeding that found in tumor. Overall survival was longer when the density of T cells in the blood was higher. A median of 57 of the top 100 tumor clones appeared in adjacent lung, which was paired and uninvolved.

Assay used: immunoSEQ multiplex PCR; TCRdb lists only in-frame clones, some missing. The sample lists tens of thousands of clones; approximately 90% were seen once. Sequenced here: peripheral blood, sampled before any cancer treatment. This TCR derives from a female donor older than 55 with stage III squamous cell lung carcinoma.

The CDR3 bases are TGTGCCAGCAGCTTGGGGGCGACTAACTATGGCTACACCTTC. Protein product: CASSLGATNYGYTF. The V and J genes are TRBV5-8 and TRBJ1-2; D is unclear. Germline-derived CDR1 and CDR2 are SGHTS and YDEGEE. The CDR3 spans 14 residues. V lost 0 bases to trimming and J lost 0 bases, with 6 bases between them. The whole variable domain, filled in from reference TRBV5-8 and TRBJ1-2, reads EAGVTQSPTHLIKTRGQQATLRCSPISGHTSVYWYQQALGLGLQFLLWYDEGEERNRGNFPPRFSGRQFPNYSSELNVNALELEDSALYLCASSLGATNYGYTFGSGTRLTVV.